A selection of T cell receptor beta chains follows, all from one sample in a study of shared clonotypes between healthy human individuals. Assay used: immunoSEQ multiplex PCR; TCRdb lists only in-frame clones, some missing. The data contain some 660,000 clones, 60% to 75% of them singletons. The sequencing sample was made of memory CD4+ T cells sorted from blood. These receptors originate from a woman aged 25-40 years in good health. Both conserved end residues are part of each CDR3. A D gene is named only where the DNA matches it firmly. Not all rows give a size; the values are once, few, many and, for expanded clones, a class.

TRBV5-1	-	-	TRBJ2-5	CASRTGPGETQYF	TGCGCCAGCCGTACAGGGCCTGGGGAGACCCAGTACTTC
TRBV6-1	-	-	TRBJ1-2	CASSAAGAYGYTF	TGTGCCAGCAGTGCCGCCGGGGCCTATGGCTACACCTTC
TRBV4-1	-	-	TRBJ1-4	CASKQQGSSEKLFF	TGCGCCAGCAAACAGCAGGGTTCTAGTGAAAAACTGTTTTTT
TRBV6-5	-	-	TRBJ2-6	CASSPPGAGANVLTF	TGTGCCAGCAGTCCGCCGGGGGCTGGGGCCAACGTCCTGACTTTC
TRBV5-1	-	-	TRBJ2-4	CASASGDLDQNIQYF	TGCGCCAGCGCCTCTGGGGACCTCGACCAAAACATTCAGTACTTC
TRBV27	TRBD2	-	TRBJ2-1	CASSRDYPSNNEQFF	TGTGCCAGCAGTAGGGACTACCCCTCGAACAATGAGCAGTTCTTC
TRBV2	TRBD1	-	TRBJ2-7	CASRPRDRAGEQYF	TGTGCCAGCAGACCCCGGGACAGGGCCGGGGAGCAGTACTTC
TRBV11-3	TRBD2	-	TRBJ2-1	CASSLDRVAGGHNEQFF	TGTGCCAGCAGCTTAGATCGGGTAGCGGGAGGGCACAATGAGCAGTTCTTC
TRBV18	-	-	TRBJ1-2	CASSPGKGGYTF	TGTGCCAGCTCACCGGGGAAAGGGGGCTACACCTTC
TRBV28	-	-	TRBJ1-3	CASTTSWTIGNTIYF	TGTGCCAGCACCACGAGCTGGACTATTGGAAACACCATATATTTT
TRBV7-8	-	once	TRBJ1-1	CASSLVTGRVEAFF	TGTGCCAGCAGCTTAGTAACAGGACGAGTCGAAGCTTTCTTT
TRBV28	TRBD2	-	TRBJ2-7	CASSLTSGSSYEQYF	TGTGCCAGCAGTTTAACTAGCGGGAGCTCCTACGAGCAGTACTTC
TRBV5-1	TRBD1	few	TRBJ1-4	CASSPGDRDGEKLFF	TGCGCCAGCAGCCCTGGGGACAGGGATGGGGAAAAACTGTTTTTT
TRBV5-4	TRBD2	-	TRBJ2-5	CASSRPLAGVMETQYF	TGTGCCAGCAGCAGGCCGCTAGCGGGAGTAATGGAGACCCAGTACTTC
TRBV7-9	TRBD1	-	TRBJ2-7	CASSPGTGGYEQYF	TGTGCCAGCAGCCCTGGGACAGGGGGCTACGAGCAGTACTTC
TRBV7-3	-	-	TRBJ1-2	CASTDDRPFAF	TGTGCCAGCACCGACGACAGGCCCTTCGCCTTC
TRBV7-6	-	-	TRBJ1-4	CASSQRGLEGKLFF	TGTGCCAGCAGCCAGAGGGGTCTTGAGGGAAAACTGTTTTTT
TRBV5-5	-	-	TRBJ2-7	CASSLGRSLGEQYF	TGTGCCAGCAGCTTAGGGAGATCCCTGGGGGAGCAGTACTTC
TRBV7-8	-	once	TRBJ1-1	CASSQVGWTENTEAFF	TGTGCCAGCAGCCAAGTGGGTTGGACAGAGAACACTGAAGCTTTCTTT
TRBV21-1	-	few	TRBJ2-2	CASSKSSSVLAGTGELFF	TGTGCCAGCAGCAAATCGTCGTCGGTACTAGCGGGAACCGGGGAGCTGTTTTTT
TRBV6-5	TRBD1	-	TRBJ2-3	CASSPQGADTQYF	TGTGCCAGCAGTCCCCAGGGGGCAGATACGCAGTATTTT
TRBV25-1	-	once	TRBJ1-2	CASTDKTRPYGYTF	TGTGCCAGCACTGATAAGACAAGACCCTATGGCTACACCTTC
TRBV5-4	TRBD1	-	TRBJ2-3	CASSQGQATYTDTQYF	TGTGCCAGCAGCCAAGGACAGGCCACCTACACAGATACGCAGTATTTT
TRBV2	-	-	TRBJ1-5	CASSPRGGDQPQHF	TGTGCCAGCAGTCCCCGGGGCGGAGATCAGCCCCAGCATTTT
TRBV18	-	-	TRBJ2-7	CASSRPTGSEQYF	TGTGCCAGCTCACGTCCTACAGGGAGCGAGCAGTACTTC
TRBV7-2	-	few	TRBJ2-3	CASSPDWGTDTQYF	TGTGCCAGCAGCCCAGACTGGGGCACAGATACGCAGTATTTT
TRBV6-1	-	-	TRBJ1-4	CASTLMGASEKLFF	TGTGCCAGCACCCTAATGGGGGCTTCGGAAAAACTGTTTTTT
TRBV7-9	TRBD1	few	TRBJ1-3	CASSPEGARGNTIYF	TGTGCCAGCAGCCCCGAGGGGGCGCGAGGAAACACCATATATTTT
TRBV20-1	-	few	TRBJ1-1	CSAVTGNEAFF	TGCAGTGCAGTCACAGGGAATGAAGCTTTCTTT
TRBV6-6	TRBD2	-	TRBJ2-7	CASRIGTSGAYEQYF	TGTGCCAGCAGAATAGGGACTAGCGGAGCCTACGAGCAGTACTTC
TRBV2	-	-	TRBJ2-1	CASSEMVSTALQFF	TGTGCCAGCAGTGAAATGGTTTCGACCGCCCTTCAGTTCTTC
TRBV28	-	-	TRBJ2-5	CASSLWSNQETQYF	TGTGCCAGCAGTTTATGGTCCAACCAAGAGACCCAGTACTTC
TRBV19	TRBD2	-	TRBJ2-3	CASRRVFGASGSTDTQYF	TGTGCCAGTAGGCGAGTGTTCGGGGCTAGCGGGAGCACAGATACGCAGTATTTT
TRBV6-5	-	few	TRBJ1-1	CASSARLEGAEAFF	TGTGCCAGCAGTGCCCGATTGGAAGGAGCTGAAGCTTTCTTT
TRBV11-2	-	-	TRBJ2-2	CASSKQGWELFF	TGTGCCAGCAGCAAACAGGGTTGGGAGCTGTTTTTT
TRBV27	-	-	TRBJ1-3	CASSKSGGNTIYF	TGTGCCAGCAGTAAAAGTGGTGGAAACACCATATATTTT
TRBV9	-	-	TRBJ2-7	CASSLDGTEMGEQYF	TGTGCCAGCAGCCTCGACGGGACCGAGATGGGGGAGCAGTACTTC
TRBV6-5	-	-	TRBJ1-1	CASSYLGETEAFF	TGTGCCAGCAGTTACTTGGGGGAGACTGAAGCTTTCTTT
TRBV6-5	-	-	TRBJ2-1	CASTGGTPHEQFF	TGTGCCAGCACCGGAGGGACCCCTCATGAGCAGTTCTTC
TRBV28	-	-	TRBJ2-7	CASRHPSYEQYF	TGTGCCAGCAGGCACCCCTCCTACGAGCAGTACTTC
TRBV28	-	many	TRBJ1-2	CASSFGGGNYGYTF	TGTGCCAGCAGTTTTGGAGGAGGTAACTATGGCTACACCTTC
TRBV12-2	-	-	TRBJ2-7	CASRYTQGKGSSYEQYF	TGTGCAAGTCGCTATACTCAAGGGAAAGGGAGCTCCTACGAGCAGTACTTC
TRBV6-5	TRBD2	once	TRBJ2-7	CASSYSSGSGYEQYF	TGTGCCAGCAGTTACTCTAGCGGGAGTGGCTACGAGCAGTACTTC
TRBV15	-	-	TRBJ1-1	CATSRDPRMNTEAFF	TGTGCCACCAGCAGAGATCCACGGATGAACACTGAAGCTTTCTTT
TRBV25-1	-	once	TRBJ2-7	CASSESRARVEQYF	TGTGCCAGCAGTGAATCAAGGGCGCGGGTCGAGCAGTACTTC
TRBV25-1	-	many	TRBJ2-2	CASSEYKDGKNTGELFF	TGTGCCAGCAGTGAATATAAGGACGGCAAGAACACCGGGGAGCTGTTTTTT
TRBV28	-	-	TRBJ2-7	CATTRLYEQYF	TGTGCCACCACACGCCTCTACGAGCAGTACTTC
TRBV7-9	TRBD2	-	TRBJ2-1	CASSPPGTEYLAGYNEQFF	TGTGCCAGCAGCCCCCCCGGGACAGAATACCTAGCGGGGTACAATGAGCAGTTCTTC
TRBV28	TRBD2	few	TRBJ2-7	CASSSVRGVRLYEQYF	TGTGCCAGCTCATCAGTCCGGGGGGTGAGACTCTACGAGCAGTACTTC
TRBV27	-	-	TRBJ2-5	CASSVDRGETQYF	TGTGCCAGCAGTGTGGACAGAGGAGAGACCCAGTACTTC
TRBV7-2	TRBD1	-	TRBJ1-5	CASSPRQGSNQPQHF	TGTGCCAGCAGCCCCCGACAGGGGAGCAATCAGCCCCAGCATTTT
TRBV19	-	-	TRBJ1-4	CASSKHRVGTNEKLFF	TGTGCCAGTAGTAAGCACAGGGTCGGGACTAATGAAAAACTGTTTTTT
TRBV6-5	TRBD1	-	TRBJ2-7	CASSTNRGREQYF	TGTGCCAGCAGTACAAACAGGGGAAGAGAGCAGTACTTC
TRBV4-1	-	-	TRBJ2-2	CASSQREALTGELFF	TGCGCCAGCAGCCAAAGAGAAGCTTTGACCGGGGAGCTGTTTTTT
TRBV4-1	TRBD2	-	TRBJ2-1	CASSQYRTGTSGGYNEQFF	TGCGCCAGCAGCCAATACCGGACCGGGACTAGCGGGGGCTACAATGAGCAGTTCTTC
TRBV2	-	once	TRBJ1-1	CANSGQPNTEAFF	TGTGCCAACTCGGGACAACCGAACACTGAAGCTTTCTTT
TRBV6-1	TRBD1	once	TRBJ2-5	CASSDGQGVMETQYF	TGTGCCAGCAGTGACGGACAGGGTGTAATGGAGACCCAGTACTTC